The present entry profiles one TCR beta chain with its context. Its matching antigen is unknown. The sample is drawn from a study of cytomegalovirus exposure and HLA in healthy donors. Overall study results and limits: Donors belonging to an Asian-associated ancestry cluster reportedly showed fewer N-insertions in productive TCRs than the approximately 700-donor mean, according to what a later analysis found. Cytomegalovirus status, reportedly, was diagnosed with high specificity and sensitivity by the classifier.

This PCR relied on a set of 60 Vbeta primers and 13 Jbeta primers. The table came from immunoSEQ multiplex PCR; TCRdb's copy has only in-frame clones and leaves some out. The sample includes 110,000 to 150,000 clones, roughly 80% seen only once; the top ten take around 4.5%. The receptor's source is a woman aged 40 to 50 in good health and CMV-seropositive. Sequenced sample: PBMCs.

The CDR3 DNA reads TGTGCCAGCAGCTCCTTGCCGACAGGGCGCACAGATACGCAGTATTTT. Protein sequence: CASSSLPTGRTDTQYF. The chain combines TRBV7-6 with TRBJ2-3; 7 bases are a match to TRBD1. CDR3 length equals 16 residues. The junction had 8 bases not matched to a gene; V was cut back by 4 bases and J by 1 base. CDR1 SGHVS and CDR2 FNYEAQ come from the germline V gene.